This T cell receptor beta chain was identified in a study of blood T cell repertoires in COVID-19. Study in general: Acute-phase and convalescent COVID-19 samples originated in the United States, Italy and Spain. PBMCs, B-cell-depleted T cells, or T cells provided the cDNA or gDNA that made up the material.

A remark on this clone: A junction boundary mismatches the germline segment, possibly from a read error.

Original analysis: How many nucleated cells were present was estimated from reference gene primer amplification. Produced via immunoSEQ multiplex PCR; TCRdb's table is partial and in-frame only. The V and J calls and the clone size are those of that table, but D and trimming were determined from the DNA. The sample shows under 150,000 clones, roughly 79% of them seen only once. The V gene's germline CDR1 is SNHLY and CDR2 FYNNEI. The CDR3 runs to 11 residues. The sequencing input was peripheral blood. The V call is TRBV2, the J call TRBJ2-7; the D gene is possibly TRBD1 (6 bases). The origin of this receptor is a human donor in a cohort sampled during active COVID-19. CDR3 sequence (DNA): TGTGCCAGCAGTGAATTGGGGGACATACTTTTC. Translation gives CASSELGDILF.